The clone carrying this T cell receptor (beta chain) was picked up one time. Its target is not known. Thawed PBMCs were FACS-sorted into unstimulated CD4+CD25+CD127- regulatory T cells, CD4+CD25- non-regulatory cells, CD4 and CD8 cells. The sample is drawn from a study of Tregs in tolerant kidney transplant recipients. Broader study findings: Tregs expanded with activated donor B cells seemed most donor-specific. Biological reproducibility was not directly addressed in this study. Findings come from small patient numbers and require larger validation.

Profiling relied on immunoSEQ multiplex PCR, and the TCRdb table lists in-frame clones only, not all of them. The sample consists of about 88,000 clones, 85% to 95% of them appearing once. The CDR3 loop spans 16 amino acids. The ends were cut back, 4 bases at V and 0 bases at J, with 16 bases in the middle. CDR1 SGHDT and CDR2 YYEEEE come from the germline V gene. The receptor's source is a human donor in good health. Specimen: CD8+ T cells from blood. The genes are TRBV5-6 and TRBJ1-1, with D possibly being TRBD1 (5 bases). The CDR3: CASSPGANGLNTEAFF. The CDR3 DNA reads TGTGCCAGCAGCCCCGGGGCCAATGGACTGAACACTGAAGCTTTCTTT.